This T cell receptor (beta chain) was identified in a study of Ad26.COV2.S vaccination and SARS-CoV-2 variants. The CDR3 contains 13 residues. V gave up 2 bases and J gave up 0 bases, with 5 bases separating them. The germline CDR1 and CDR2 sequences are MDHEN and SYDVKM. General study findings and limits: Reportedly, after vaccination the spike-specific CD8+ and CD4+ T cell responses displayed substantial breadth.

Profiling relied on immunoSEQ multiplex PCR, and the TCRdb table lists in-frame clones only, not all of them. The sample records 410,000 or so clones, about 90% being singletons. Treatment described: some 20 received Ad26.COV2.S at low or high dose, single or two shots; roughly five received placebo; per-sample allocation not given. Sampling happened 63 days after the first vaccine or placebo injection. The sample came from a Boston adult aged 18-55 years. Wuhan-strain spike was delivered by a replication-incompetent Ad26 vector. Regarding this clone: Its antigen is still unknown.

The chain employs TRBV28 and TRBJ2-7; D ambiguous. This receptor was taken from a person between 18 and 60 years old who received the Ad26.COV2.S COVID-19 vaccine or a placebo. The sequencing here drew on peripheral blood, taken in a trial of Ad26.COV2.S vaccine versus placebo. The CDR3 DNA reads TGTGCCAGCAGTTTACGGATCTCCTACGAGCAGTACTTC. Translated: CASSLRISYEQYF. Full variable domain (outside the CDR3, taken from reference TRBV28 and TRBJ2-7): DVKVTQSSRYLVKRTGEKVFLECVQDMDHENMFWYRQDPGLGLRLIYFSYDVKMKEKGDIPEGYSVSREKKERFSLILESASTNQTSMYLCASSLRISYEQYFGPGTRLTVT.